This TCR beta chain was sequenced during a study of blood T cell repertoires in COVID-19. Study-level background: Samples representing acute and convalescent COVID-19 were sourced from the United States, Italy and Spain. In each case, the material was cDNA or gDNA derived from T cells, B-cell-depleted T cells, or PBMCs.

Authors' data handling: The assay estimated nucleated cells by amplifying reference gene primers. Sequencing was performed with immunoSEQ multiplex PCR; in TCRdb, only in-frame clones are kept and a portion is missing. From that table come the V and J calls and clone size; the DNA was used to work out D and trimming. Of about 35,000 clones detected, approximately 78% appear once; the ten largest clones hold less than 50%. The origin of this receptor is a human donor in a cohort sampled during active or convalescent COVID-19. The donor label of this sample is uncertain. What was sequenced was peripheral blood.

The CDR3 loop reads CASSPPGEREQYF. The CDR3 bases are TGTGCCAGCAGCCCCCCGGGGGAGAGGGAGCAGTACTTC. V and J are TRBV7-3 and TRBJ2-7; tentatively, D is TRBD2 (6 bases). The CDR3 is made up of 13 amino acids. Between the trimmed V and J ends, which lost 5 bases and 7 bases, there was a span of 15 bases. Germline CDR1 is SGHTA and CDR2 is FQGTGA.